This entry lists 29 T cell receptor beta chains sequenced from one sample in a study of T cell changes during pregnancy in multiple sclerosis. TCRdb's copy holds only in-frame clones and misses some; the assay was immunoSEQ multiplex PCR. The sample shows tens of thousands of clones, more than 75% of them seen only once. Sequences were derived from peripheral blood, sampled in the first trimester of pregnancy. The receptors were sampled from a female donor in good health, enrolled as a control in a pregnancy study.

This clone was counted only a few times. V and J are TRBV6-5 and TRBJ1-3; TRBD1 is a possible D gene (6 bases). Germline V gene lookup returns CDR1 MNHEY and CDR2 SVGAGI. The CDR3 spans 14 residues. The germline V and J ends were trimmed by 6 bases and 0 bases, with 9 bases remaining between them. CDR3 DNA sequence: TGTGCCAGCAGAACGGACAGCTCTGGAAACACCATATATTTT. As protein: CASRTDSSGNTIYF.

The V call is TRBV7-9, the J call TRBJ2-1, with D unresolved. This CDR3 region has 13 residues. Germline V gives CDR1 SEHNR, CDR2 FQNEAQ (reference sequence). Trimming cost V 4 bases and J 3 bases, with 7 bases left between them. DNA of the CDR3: TGTGCCAGCAGCTCTGACATCTACAATGAGCAGTTCTTC. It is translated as CASSSDIYNEQFF.

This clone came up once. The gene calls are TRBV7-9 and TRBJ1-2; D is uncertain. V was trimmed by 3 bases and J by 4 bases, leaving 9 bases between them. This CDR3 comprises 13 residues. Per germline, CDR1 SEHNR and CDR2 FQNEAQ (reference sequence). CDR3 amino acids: CASSLDSVYGYTF. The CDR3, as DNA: TGTGCCAGCAGCTTGGACTCAGTCTATGGCTACACCTTC.

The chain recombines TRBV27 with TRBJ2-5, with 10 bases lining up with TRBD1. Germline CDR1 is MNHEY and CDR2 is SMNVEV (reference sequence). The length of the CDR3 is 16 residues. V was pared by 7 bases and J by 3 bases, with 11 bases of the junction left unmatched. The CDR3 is CASTGRTGTGEETQYF. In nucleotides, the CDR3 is TGTGCCAGCACCGGCAGAACCGGGACAGGGGAAGAGACCCAGTACTTC.

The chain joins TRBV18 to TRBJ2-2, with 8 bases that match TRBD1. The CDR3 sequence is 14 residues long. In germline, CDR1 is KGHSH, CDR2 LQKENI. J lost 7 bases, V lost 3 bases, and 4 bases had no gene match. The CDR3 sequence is CASSPTGDDGELFF. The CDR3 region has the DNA TGTGCCAGCTCACCGACAGGGGATGACGGGGAGCTGTTTTTT.

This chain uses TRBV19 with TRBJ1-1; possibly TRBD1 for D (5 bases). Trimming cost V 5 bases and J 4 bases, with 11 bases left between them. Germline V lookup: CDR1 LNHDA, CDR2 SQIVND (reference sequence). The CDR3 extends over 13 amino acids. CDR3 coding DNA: TGTGCCAGTAGTCCCCGGGGGAGCACTGAAGCTTTCTTT. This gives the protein CASSPRGSTEAFF.

The CDR3 DNA reads as TGTGCCAGCAGCCCCGACAGGGTCGGGTATACGCAGTATTTT. It specifies CASSPDRVGYTQYF. The chain links TRBV14 to TRBJ2-3; 7 positions match TRBD1. Germline V gives CDR1 SGHDN, CDR2 FVKESK. V gave up 4 bases and J gave up 7 bases; unmatched junction bases: 8. CDR3 length: 14 residues.

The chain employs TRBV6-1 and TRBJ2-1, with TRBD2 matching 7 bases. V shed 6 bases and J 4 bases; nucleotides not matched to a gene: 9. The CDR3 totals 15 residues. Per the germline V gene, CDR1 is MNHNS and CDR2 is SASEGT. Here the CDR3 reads CASRRAGTQYNEQFF. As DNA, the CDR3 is TGTGCCAGCAGACGAGCGGGAACACAATACAATGAGCAGTTCTTC.

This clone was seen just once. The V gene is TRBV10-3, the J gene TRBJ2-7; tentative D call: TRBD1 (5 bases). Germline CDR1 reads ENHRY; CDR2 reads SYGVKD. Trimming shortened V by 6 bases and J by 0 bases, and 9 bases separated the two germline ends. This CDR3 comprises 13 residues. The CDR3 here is CAIRVGLSYEQYF. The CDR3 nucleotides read TGTGCCATCAGAGTGGGGCTCTCCTACGAGCAGTACTTC.

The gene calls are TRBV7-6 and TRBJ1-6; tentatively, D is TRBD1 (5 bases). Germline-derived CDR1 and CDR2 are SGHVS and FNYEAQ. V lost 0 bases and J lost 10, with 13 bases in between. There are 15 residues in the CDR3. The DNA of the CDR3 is TGTGCCAGCAGCTTAGCTGGCAGGGTGGGATCACCCCTCCACTTT. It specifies CASSLAGRVGSPLHF. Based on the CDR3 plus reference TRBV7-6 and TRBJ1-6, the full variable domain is GAGVSQSPRYKVTKRGQDVALRCDPISGHVSLYWYRQALGQGPEFLTYFNYEAQQDKSGLPNDRFSAERPEGSISTLTIQRTEQRDSAMYRCASSLAGRVGSPLHFGNGTRLTVT.

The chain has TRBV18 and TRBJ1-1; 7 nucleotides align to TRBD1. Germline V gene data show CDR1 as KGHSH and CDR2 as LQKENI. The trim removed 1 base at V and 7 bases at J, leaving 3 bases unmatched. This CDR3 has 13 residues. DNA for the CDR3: TGTGCCAGCTCACCACTAGGGGGCAGTGAAGCTTTCTTT. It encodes CASSPLGGSEAFF. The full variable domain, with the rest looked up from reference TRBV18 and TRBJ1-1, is NAGVMQNPRHLVRRRGQEARLRCSPMKGHSHVYWYRQLPEEGLKFMVYLQKENIIDESGMPKERFSAEFPKEGPSILRIQQVVRGDSAAYFCASSPLGGSEAFFGQGTRLTVV.

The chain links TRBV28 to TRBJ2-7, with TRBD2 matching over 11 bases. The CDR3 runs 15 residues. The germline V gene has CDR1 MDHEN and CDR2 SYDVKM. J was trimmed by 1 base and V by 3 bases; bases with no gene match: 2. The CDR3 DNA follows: TGTGCCAGCAGTTTTCGACTAGCGGGATCCTACGAGCAGTACTTC. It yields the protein CASSFRLAGSYEQYF. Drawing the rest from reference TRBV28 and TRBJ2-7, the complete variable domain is DVKVTQSSRYLVKRTGEKVFLECVQDMDHENMFWYRQDPGLGLRLIYFSYDVKMKEKGDIPEGYSVSREKKERFSLILESASTNQTSMYLCASSFRLAGSYEQYFGPGTRLTVT.

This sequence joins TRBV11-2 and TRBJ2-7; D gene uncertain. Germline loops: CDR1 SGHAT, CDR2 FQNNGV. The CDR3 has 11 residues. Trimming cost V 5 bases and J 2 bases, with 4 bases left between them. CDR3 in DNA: TGTGCCAGCAGCGTCGCCTACGAGCAGTACTTC. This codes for CASSVAYEQYF.

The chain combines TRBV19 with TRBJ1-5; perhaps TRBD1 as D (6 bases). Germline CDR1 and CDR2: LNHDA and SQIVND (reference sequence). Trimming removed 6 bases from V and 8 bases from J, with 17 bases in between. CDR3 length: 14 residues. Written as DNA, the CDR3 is TGTGCCAGTAGCCCTAGGGGGGGCGCGGAGCCCCAGCATTTT. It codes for CASSPRGGAEPQHF.

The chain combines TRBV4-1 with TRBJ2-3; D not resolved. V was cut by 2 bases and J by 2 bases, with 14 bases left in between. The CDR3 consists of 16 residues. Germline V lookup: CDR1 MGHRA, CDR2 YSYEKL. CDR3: CASSQPGVIATDTQYF. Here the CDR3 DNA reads TGCGCCAGCAGCCAACCCGGTGTCATCGCCACAGATACGCAGTATTTT.

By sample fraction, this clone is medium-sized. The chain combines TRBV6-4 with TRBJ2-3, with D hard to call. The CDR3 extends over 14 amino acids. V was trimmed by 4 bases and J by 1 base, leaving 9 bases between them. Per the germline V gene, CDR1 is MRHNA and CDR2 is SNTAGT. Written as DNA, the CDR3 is TGTGCCAGCAGTGCTTCAGTTGGCACAGATACGCAGTATTTT. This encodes CASSASVGTDTQYF.

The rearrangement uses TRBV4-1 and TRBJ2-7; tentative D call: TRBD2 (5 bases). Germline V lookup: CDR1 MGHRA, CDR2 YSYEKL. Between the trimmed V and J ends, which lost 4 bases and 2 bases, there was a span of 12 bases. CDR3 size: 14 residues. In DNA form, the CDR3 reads TGCGCCAGCAGCCCCCTGACCGGGACCTACGAGCAGTACTTC. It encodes CASSPLTGTYEQYF.

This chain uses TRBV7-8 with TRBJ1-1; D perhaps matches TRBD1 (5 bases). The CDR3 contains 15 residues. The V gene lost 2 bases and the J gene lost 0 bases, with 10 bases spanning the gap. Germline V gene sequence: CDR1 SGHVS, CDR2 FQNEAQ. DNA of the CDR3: TGTGCCAGCAGCTTACGTCGGACACTGAACACTGAAGCTTTCTTT. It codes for CASSLRRTLNTEAFF.

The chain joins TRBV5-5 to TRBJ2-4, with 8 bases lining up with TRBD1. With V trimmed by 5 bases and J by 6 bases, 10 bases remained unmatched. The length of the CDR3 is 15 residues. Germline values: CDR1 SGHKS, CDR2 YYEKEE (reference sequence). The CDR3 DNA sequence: TGTGCCAGCAGGAGAACGACAGGGGCAGGAAACATTCAGTACTTC. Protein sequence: CASRRTTGAGNIQYF.

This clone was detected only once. CDR3 DNA: TGTGCCAGCAGTTTCGGTGGGCAGGCAGGCCAGCCCCAGCATTTT. The encoded protein is CASSFGGQAGQPQHF. The gene calls are TRBV27 and TRBJ1-5; D is unresolved. Germline lookup yields CDR1 MNHEY and CDR2 SMNVEV (reference sequence). The CDR3 covers 15 residues. The V end was cut by 3 bases, the J end by 7 bases, with 16 bases between.

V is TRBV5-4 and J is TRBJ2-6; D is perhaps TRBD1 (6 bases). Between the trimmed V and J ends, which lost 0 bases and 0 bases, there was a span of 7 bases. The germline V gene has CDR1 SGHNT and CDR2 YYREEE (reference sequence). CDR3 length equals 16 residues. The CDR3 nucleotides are TGTGCCAGCAGCTTGGGACAGGTCTCTGGGGCCAACGTCCTGACTTTC. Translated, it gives CASSLGQVSGANVLTF.

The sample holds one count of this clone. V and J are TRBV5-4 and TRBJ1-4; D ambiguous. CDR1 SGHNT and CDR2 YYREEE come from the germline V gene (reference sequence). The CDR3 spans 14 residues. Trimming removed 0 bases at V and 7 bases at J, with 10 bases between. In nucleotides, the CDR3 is TGTGCCAGCAGCTTGGCAGGAATCGGTGAAAAACTGTTTTTT. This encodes CASSLAGIGEKLFF.

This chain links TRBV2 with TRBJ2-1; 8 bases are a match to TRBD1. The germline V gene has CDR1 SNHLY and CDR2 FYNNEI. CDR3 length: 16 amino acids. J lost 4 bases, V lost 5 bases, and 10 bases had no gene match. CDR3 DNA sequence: TGTGCCAGCAGTCAAAGGGACAGGTGGAGATACAATGAGCAGTTCTTC. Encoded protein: CASSQRDRWRYNEQFF.

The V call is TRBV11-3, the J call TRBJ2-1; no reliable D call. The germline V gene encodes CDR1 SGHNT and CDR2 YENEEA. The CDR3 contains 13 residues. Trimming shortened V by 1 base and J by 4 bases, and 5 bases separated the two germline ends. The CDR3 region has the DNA TGTGCCAGCAGCTTAGCGGAGTACAATGAGCAGTTCTTC. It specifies CASSLAEYNEQFF.

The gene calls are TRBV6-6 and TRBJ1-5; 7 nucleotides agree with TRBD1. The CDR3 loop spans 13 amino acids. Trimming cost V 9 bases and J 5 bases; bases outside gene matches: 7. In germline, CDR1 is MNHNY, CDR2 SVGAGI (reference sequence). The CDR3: CASNRGGDQPQHF. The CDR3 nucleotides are TGTGCCAGTAACAGGGGTGGGGATCAGCCCCAGCATTTT.

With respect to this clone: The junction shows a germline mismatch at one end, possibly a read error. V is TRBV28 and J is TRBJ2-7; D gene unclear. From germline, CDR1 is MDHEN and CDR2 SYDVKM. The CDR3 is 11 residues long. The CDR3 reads CASSLRVELIF. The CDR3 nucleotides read TGTGCCAGCAGTCTCCGGGTCGAACTTATTTTC.

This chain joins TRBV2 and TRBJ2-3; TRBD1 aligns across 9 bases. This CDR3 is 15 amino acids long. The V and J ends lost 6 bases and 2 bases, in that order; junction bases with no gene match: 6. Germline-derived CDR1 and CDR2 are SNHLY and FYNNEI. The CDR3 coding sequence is TGTGCCAGCAGCCCGGGACAGGGTTTCACAGATACGCAGTATTTT. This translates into CASSPGQGFTDTQYF.

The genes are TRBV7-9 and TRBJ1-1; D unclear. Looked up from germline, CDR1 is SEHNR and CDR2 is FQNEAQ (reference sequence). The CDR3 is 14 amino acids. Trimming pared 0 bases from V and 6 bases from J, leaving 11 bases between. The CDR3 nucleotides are TGTGCCAGCAGCTTAGCGGGCGGGAGGCCTGAAGCTTTCTTT. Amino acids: CASSLAGGRPEAFF. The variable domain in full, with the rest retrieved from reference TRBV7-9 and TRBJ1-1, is DTGVSQNPRHKITKRGQNVTFRCDPISEHNRLYWYRQTLGQGPEFLTYFQNEAQLEKSRLLSDRFSAERPKGSFSTLEIQRTEQGDSAMYLCASSLAGGRPEAFFGQGTRLTVV.

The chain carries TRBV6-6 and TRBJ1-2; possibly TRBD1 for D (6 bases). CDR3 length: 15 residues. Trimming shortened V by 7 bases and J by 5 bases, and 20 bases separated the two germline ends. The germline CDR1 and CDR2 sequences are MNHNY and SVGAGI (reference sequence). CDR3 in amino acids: CASNQGGTGHYGYTF. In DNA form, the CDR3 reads TGTGCCAGCAACCAAGGTGGAACAGGGCATTATGGCTACACCTTC.